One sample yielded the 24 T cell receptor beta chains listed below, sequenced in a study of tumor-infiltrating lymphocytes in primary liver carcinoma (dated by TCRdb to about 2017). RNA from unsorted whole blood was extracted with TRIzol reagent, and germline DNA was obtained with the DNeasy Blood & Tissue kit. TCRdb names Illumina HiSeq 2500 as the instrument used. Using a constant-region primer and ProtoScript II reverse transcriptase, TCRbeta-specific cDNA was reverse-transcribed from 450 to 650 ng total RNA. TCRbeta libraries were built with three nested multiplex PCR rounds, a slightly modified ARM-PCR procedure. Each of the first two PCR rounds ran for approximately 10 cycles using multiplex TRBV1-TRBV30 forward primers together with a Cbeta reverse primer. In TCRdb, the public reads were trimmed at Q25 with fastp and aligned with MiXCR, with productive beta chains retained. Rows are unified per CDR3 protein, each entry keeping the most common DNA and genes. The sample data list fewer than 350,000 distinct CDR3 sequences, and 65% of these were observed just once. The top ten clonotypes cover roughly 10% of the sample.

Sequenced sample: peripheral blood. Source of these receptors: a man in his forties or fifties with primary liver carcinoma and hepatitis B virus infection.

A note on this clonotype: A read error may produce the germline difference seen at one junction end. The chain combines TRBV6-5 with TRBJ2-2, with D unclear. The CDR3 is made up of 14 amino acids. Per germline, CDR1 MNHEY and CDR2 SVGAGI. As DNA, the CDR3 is TGTGCCAGGAGTTACCTAGGGAACACCGGGGAGCTGTTTTTT. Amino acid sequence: CARSYLGNTGELFF.

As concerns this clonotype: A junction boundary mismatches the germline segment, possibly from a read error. CDR3 bases: TGTGCCAGCAGCCTAGGACTAGCGGAAGGGCCTCAAGGGACCCAATACTTC. Its protein is CASSLGLAEGPQGTQYF. The genes are TRBV11-1 and TRBJ2-5; 10 positions agree with TRBD2. CDR1 SGHAT and CDR2 FQDESV come from the germline V gene (reference sequence). CDR3 length: 17 amino acids. The whole variable domain, filled in from reference TRBV11-1 and TRBJ2-5, reads EAEVAQSPRYKITEKSQAVAFWCDPISGHATLYWYRQILGQGPELLVQFQDESVVDDSQLPKDRFSAERLKGVDSTLKIQPAELGDSAMYLCASSLGLAEGPQGTQYFGPGTRLLVL.

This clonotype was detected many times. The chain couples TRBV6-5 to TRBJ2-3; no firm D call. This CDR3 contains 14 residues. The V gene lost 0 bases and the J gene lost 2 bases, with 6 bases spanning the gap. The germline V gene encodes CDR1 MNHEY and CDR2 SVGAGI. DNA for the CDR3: TGTGCCAGCAGTTACTCGGGTTCCACAGATACGCAGTATTTT. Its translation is CASSYSGSTDTQYF.

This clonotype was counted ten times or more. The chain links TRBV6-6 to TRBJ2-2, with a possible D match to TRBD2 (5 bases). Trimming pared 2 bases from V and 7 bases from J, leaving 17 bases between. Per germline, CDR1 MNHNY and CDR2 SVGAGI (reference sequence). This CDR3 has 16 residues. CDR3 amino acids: CASSYLAPGSGGELFF. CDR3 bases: TGTGCCAGCAGTTACCTGGCGCCAGGAAGCGGCGGGGAGCTGTTTTTT.

CDR3 in amino acids: CASSLARDYEQYF. CDR3 in DNA: TGCGCCAGCAGCTTGGCGAGAGACTACGAGCAGTACTTC. The chain joins TRBV5-1 to TRBJ2-7; the D is unclear. The CDR3 has 13 amino acids. Germline V gene sequence: CDR1 SGHRS, CDR2 YFSETQ. The V end lost 0 bases, the J end lost 3 bases, and 7 bases lay between the germline ends.

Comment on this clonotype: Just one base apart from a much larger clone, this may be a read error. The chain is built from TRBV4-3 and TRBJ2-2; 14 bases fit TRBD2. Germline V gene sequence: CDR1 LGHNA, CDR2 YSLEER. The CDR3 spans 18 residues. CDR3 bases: TGCACCAGCAGCCAAGCGGGACTAGCGGGAGTACAGACCGGGGAGCTGTTTTTT. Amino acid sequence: CTSSQAGLAGVQTGELFF.

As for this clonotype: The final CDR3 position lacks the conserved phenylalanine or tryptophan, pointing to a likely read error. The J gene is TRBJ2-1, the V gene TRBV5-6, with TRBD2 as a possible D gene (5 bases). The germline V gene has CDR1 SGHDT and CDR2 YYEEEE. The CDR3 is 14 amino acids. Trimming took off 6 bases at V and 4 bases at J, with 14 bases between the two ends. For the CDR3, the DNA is TGTGCCAGCAAAGCGGCCGACGGTTACAATGAGCAGTTCCTC. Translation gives CASKAADGYNEQFL.

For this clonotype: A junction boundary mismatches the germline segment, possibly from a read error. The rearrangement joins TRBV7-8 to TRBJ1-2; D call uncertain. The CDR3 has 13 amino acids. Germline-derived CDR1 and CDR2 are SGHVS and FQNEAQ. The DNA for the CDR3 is TGTGACAGCAGCTTAGTCGTTAACTATGGCTACACCTTC. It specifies CDSSLVVNYGYTF. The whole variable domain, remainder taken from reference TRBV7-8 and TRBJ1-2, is GAGVSQSPRYKVAKRGQDVALRCDPISGHVSLFWYQQALGQGPEFLTYFQNEAQLDKSGLPSDRFFAERPEGSVSTLKIQRTQQEDSAVYLCDSSLVVNYGYTFGSGTRLTVV.

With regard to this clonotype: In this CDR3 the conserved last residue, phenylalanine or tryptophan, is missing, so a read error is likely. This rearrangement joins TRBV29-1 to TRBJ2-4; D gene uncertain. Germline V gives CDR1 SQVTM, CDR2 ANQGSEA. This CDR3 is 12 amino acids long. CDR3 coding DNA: TGTGCGTGGAGATCGACCAAAAACATTCAGTACTTA. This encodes CAWRSTKNIQYL.

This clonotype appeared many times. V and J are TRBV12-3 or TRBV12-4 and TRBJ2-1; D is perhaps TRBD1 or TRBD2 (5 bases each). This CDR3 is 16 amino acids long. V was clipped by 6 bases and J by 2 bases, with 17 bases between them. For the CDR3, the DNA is TGTGCCAGCAGATCCGGGACCCTCGGCCCCTACAATGAGCAGTTCTTC. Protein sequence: CASRSGTLGPYNEQFF.

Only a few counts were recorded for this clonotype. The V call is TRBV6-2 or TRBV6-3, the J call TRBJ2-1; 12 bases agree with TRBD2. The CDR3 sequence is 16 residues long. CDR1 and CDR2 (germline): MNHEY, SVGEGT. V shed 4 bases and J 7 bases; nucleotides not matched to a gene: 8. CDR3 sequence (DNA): TGTGCCAGCAGTTCCCCTAGCGGGAGGGGTCGGAATGAGCAGTTCTTC. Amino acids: CASSSPSGRGRNEQFF.

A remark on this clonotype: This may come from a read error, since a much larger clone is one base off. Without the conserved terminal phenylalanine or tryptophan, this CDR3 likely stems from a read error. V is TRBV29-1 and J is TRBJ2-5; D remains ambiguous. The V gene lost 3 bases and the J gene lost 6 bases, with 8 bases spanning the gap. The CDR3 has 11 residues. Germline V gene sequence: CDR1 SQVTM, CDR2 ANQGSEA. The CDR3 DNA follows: TGCAGCGTTGAGCCAGCCCAGACCCAGTACCTC. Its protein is CSVEPAQTQYL.

The CDR3 DNA reads as TGCGCCAGCACACCGGGGGGTGTAGCAGATACGCAGTATTTT. Residues: CASTPGGVADTQYF. This chain joins TRBV5-1 and TRBJ2-3; 7 nucleotides line up with TRBD2. The CDR3 has 14 amino acids. Unmatched junction bases numbered 8, after V lost 6 bases and J lost 4 bases. Germline-derived CDR1 and CDR2 are SGHRS and YFSETQ.

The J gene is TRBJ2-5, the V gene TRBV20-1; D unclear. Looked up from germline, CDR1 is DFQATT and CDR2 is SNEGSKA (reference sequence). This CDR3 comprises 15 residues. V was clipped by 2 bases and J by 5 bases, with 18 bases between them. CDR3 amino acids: CSARRPGRFAETQYF. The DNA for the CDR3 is TGCAGTGCTAGACGACCGGGCCGCTTCGCGGAGACCCAGTACTTC.

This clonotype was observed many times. The CDR3 nucleotides read TGCGCCAGCAGCCAGGGAAGCGGGAGGGACTACAATGAGCAGTTCTTC. This gives the protein CASSQGSGRDYNEQFF. V usage is TRBV4-1 and J usage is TRBJ2-1, with 10 bases aligning to TRBD2. This CDR3 has 16 amino acids. From germline, CDR1 is MGHRA and CDR2 YSYEKL. Trimming removed 3 bases from V and 3 bases from J; junction bases left unmatched: 5.

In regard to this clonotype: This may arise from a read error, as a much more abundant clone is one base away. CDR3 in amino acids: CASIQDAGVSYEQYF. As DNA, the CDR3 is TGTGCCAGCATCCAAGATGCGGGAGTAAGCTACGAGCAGTACTTC. The V call is TRBV4-2, the J call TRBJ2-7, with 7 nucleotides matching TRBD2. Germline CDR1 reads LGHNA; CDR2 reads YNFKEQ. There are 15 residues in the CDR3.

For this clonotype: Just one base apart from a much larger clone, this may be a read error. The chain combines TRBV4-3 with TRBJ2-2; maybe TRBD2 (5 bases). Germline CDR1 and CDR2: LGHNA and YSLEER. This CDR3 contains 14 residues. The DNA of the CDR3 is TGCGCCAGCAGCCAAGAGAGGAACACCGGGGAGCTGTCTTTT. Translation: CASSQERNTGELSF.

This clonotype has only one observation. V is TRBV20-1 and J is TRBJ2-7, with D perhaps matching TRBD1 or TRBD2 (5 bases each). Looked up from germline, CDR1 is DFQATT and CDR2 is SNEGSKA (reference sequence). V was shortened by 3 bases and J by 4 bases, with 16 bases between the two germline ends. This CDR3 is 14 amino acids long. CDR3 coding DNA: TGCAGTGCTAGGGGGGTGGGAGAGTTGTACGAGCAGTACTTC. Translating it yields CSARGVGELYEQYF.

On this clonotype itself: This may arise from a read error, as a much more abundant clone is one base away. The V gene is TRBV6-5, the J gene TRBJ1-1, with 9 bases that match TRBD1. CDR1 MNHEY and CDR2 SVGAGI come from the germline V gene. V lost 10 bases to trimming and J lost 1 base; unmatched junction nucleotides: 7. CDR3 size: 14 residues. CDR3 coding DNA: TGTGCCACCGGACAGGGGAGGACGAACACTGAAGCTTTCTTT. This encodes CATGQGRTNTEAFF.

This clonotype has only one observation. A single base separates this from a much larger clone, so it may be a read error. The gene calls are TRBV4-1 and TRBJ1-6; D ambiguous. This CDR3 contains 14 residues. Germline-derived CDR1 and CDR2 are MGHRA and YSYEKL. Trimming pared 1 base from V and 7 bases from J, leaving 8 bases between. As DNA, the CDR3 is TGCGCCAGCAGCCAAGTAGAGCGGAATTCACCCCTCCACTTT. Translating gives CASSQVERNSPLHF.

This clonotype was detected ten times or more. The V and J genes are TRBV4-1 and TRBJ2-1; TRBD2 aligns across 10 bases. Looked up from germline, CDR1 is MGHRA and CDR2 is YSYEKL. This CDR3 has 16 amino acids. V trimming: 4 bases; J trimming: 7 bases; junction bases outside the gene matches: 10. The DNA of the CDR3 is TGCGCCAGCAGCCTGATAGCGGGGGGCCTGTTGAATGAGCAGTTCTTC. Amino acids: CASSLIAGGLLNEQFF.

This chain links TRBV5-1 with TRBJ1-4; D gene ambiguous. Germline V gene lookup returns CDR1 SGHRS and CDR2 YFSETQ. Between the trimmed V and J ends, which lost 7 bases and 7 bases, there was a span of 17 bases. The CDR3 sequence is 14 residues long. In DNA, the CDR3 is TGCGCCAGCGGCACTGGGGATGTCGGTGAAAAACTGTTTTTT. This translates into CASGTGDVGEKLFF.

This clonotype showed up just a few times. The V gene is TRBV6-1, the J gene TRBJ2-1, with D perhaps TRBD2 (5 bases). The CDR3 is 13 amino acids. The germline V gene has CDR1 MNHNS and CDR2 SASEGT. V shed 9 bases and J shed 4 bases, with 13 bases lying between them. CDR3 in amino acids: CASTEDSYNEQFF. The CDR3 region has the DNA TGTGCCAGTACTGAGGACTCTTACAATGAGCAGTTCTTC.

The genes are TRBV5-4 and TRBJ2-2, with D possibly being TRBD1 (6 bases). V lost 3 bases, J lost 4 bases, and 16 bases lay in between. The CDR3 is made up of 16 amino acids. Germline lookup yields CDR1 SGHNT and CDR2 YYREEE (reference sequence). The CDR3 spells CASSSQGRYITGELFF. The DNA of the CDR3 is TGTGCCAGCAGCTCTCAGGGGCGCTACATCACCGGGGAGCTGTTTTTT. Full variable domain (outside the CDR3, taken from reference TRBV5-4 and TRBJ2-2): ETGVTQSPTHLIKTRGQQVTLRCSSQSGHNTVSWYQQALGQGPQFIFQYYREEENGRGNFPPRFSGLQFPNYSSELNVNALELDDSALYLCASSSQGRYITGELFFGEGSRLTVL.